Below, 25 T cell receptor beta chains from the same sample are listed, as sequenced in a study of cytotoxic CD8 clonotypes in ibrutinib-treated CLL. Measured with immunoSEQ multiplex PCR; TCRdb has only the in-frame clones, and not every one. The sample has more than 110,000 clones, more than 75% seen once. The material was PBMCs, obtained after 24 months of ibrutinib treatment. These receptors were collected from a human donor with chronic lymphocytic leukemia.

The rearrangement links TRBV6-6 to TRBJ2-1, with TRBD2 matching over 8 bases. V trimming: 0 bases; J trimming: 6 bases; junction bases outside the gene matches: 4. This CDR3 region has 15 residues. Germline assignment: CDR1 MNHNY and CDR2 SVGAGI (reference sequence). The CDR3 nucleotides are TGTGCCAGCAGTTACTCCCACGGGGGGGCCAATGAGCAGTTCTTC. Translation gives CASSYSHGGANEQFF.

The J gene is TRBJ2-5, the V gene TRBV29-1, with TRBD2 identical over 7 bases. Germline V gene sequence: CDR1 SQVTM, CDR2 ANQGSEA. After removal of 0 bases from V and 7 bases from J, the junction contained 14 bases not matched to a gene. The CDR3 is 16 residues long. Written as DNA, the CDR3 is TGCAGCGTTGAAGACTGGTCTAGCGGAGCCCTTTGGACCCAGTACTTC. It is translated as CSVEDWSSGALWTQYF.

In its sample, this clone was seen a few times. The genes are TRBV18 and TRBJ2-2, with unresolved D. The CDR3 spans 12 residues. Between the trimmed V and J ends, which lost 2 bases and 7 bases, there was a span of 5 bases. Germline V gene lookup returns CDR1 KGHSH and CDR2 LQKENI. CDR3 amino acids: CASSPGHGELFF. CDR3 in DNA: TGTGCCAGCTCACCAGGTCACGGGGAGCTGTTTTTT.

The V call is TRBV7-9, the J call TRBJ1-5; possible D gene TRBD1, 5 bases. The CDR3 is 13 amino acids. V lost 6 bases, J lost 4 bases, and 10 bases lay in between. CDR1 is SEHNR and CDR2 is FQNEAQ in the germline V gene (reference sequence). The CDR3 coding sequence is TGTGCCAGCAGGTCGACAGCAAATCAGCCCCAGCATTTT. Translation: CASRSTANQPQHF.

The chain carries TRBV6-6 and TRBJ2-7; 12 bases match TRBD2. CDR1 and CDR2 (germline): MNHNY, SVGAGI (reference sequence). The CDR3 loop spans 14 amino acids. The trim removed 5 bases at V and 3 bases at J, leaving 2 bases unmatched. The CDR3 sequence: CASSKTSGSYEQYF. In DNA, the CDR3 is TGTGCCAGCAGTAAGACTAGCGGGAGCTACGAGCAGTACTTC.

The chain couples TRBV5-1 to TRBJ1-2; tentatively, D is TRBD1 (5 bases). The V gene lost 0 bases and the J gene lost 6 bases, with 12 bases spanning the gap. This CDR3 spans 14 amino acids. Germline-derived CDR1 and CDR2 are SGHRS and YFSETQ. The CDR3 DNA is TGCGCCAGCAGCTTGGCCCCGACAGCGGATGGCTACACCTTC. Translated: CASSLAPTADGYTF.

The CDR3 loop reads CASSSGLEKLFF. As DNA, the CDR3 is TGTGCCAGCTCATCTGGGCTTGAAAAACTGTTTTTT. The chain combines TRBV18 with TRBJ1-4; no clear D. CDR1 and CDR2 from the germline V gene are KGHSH and LQKENI. The CDR3 has 12 amino acids. Trimming removed 5 bases at V and 7 bases at J, with 8 bases between.

The rearrangement uses TRBV9 and TRBJ1-6, with 7 bases matching TRBD1. In germline, CDR1 is SGDLS, CDR2 YYNGEE. This CDR3 has 15 amino acids. Trimming cost V 7 bases and J 9 bases; bases outside gene matches: 13. DNA of the CDR3: TGTGCCAGCCAAAAAGTGGCAGGGGGGGGTTCACCCCTCCACTTT. Encoded protein: CASQKVAGGGSPLHF.

This clone has only one observation. The rearrangement joins TRBV7-8 to TRBJ1-1; D is ambiguous. The CDR3 extends over 14 amino acids. The germline V gene has CDR1 SGHVS and CDR2 FQNEAQ. V was cut by 1 base and J by 3 bases, with 9 bases left in between. The CDR3 region is CASSLVRTDTEAFF. In nucleotides, the CDR3 is TGTGCCAGCAGCTTAGTTAGGACCGACACTGAAGCTTTCTTT.

The rearrangement links TRBV14 to TRBJ1-2; D uncertain. Germline CDR1 SGHDN, CDR2 FVKESK. CDR3 length equals 13 residues. V was trimmed by 0 bases and J by 2 bases, leaving 4 bases between them. The CDR3 region has the DNA TGTGCCAGCAGCCAAGACCCCAACTATGGCTACACCTTC. It is translated as CASSQDPNYGYTF.

V and J are TRBV5-1 and TRBJ2-5, with D tentatively TRBD2 (7 bases). Germline CDR1 SGHRS, CDR2 YFSETQ. The CDR3 spans 15 residues. V lost 0 bases to trimming and J lost 3 bases, with 12 bases between them. The chain's CDR3 is CASSLVGGQEETQYF. In DNA, the CDR3 is TGCGCCAGCAGCTTGGTCGGGGGGCAGGAAGAGACCCAGTACTTC. Supplemented by reference TRBV5-1 and TRBJ2-5, the full variable domain reads KAGVTQTPRYLIKTRGQQVTLSCSPISGHRSVSWYQQTPGQGLQFLFEYFSETQRNKGNFPGRFSGRQFSNSRSEMNVSTLELGDSALYLCASSLVGGQEETQYFGPGTRLLVL.

The rearrangement joins TRBV30 to TRBJ1-6; TRBD1 is a possible D gene (5 bases). The CDR3 has 14 residues. V lost 4 bases to trimming and J lost 7 bases, with 14 bases between them. From germline, CDR1 is GTSNPN and CDR2 SVGIG (reference sequence). The CDR3 loop is CAWTAGTENSPLHF. The CDR3 DNA follows: TGTGCCTGGACCGCGGGGACGGAAAATTCACCCCTCCACTTT.

The CDR3 sequence: CAISAGPYGYTF. CDR3 DNA sequence: TGTGCCATCAGTGCCGGCCCTTATGGCTACACCTTC. J is TRBJ1-2 and V is TRBV10-3, with D unresolved. The germline V gene encodes CDR1 ENHRY and CDR2 SYGVKD. Trimming stripped 4 bases from V and 5 bases from J, with 8 bases between. The CDR3 sequence is 12 residues long.

The chain recombines TRBV7-2 with TRBJ1-1; TRBD1 might be the D (5 bases). V lost 6 bases and J lost 1, with 9 bases in between. The V gene's germline CDR1 is SGHTA and CDR2 FQGNSA. The CDR3 totals 13 residues. CDR3 amino acids: CASRVDRNTEAFF. CDR3 DNA sequence: TGTGCCAGCAGAGTAGACAGGAACACTGAAGCTTTCTTT. Looking up the rest from reference TRBV7-2 and TRBJ1-1 gives the full variable domain: GAGVSQSPSNKVTEKGKDVELRCDPISGHTALYWYRQSLGQGLEFLIYFQGNSAPDKSGLPSDRFSAERTGGSVSTLTIQRTQQEDSAVYLCASRVDRNTEAFFGQGTRLTVV.

This clone has ten or more counts. Other DNA sequences in this sample translate to the same CDR3. The J gene is TRBJ2-7, the V gene TRBV30, with D tentatively TRBD1 (5 bases). Trimming removed 0 bases from V and 3 bases from J, with 9 bases in between. This CDR3 has 13 amino acids. Germline loops: CDR1 GTSNPN, CDR2 SVGIG (reference sequence). This CDR3 reads CAWSVLRGYEQYF. The CDR3 DNA is TGTGCCTGGAGTGTACTAAGGGGCTACGAGCAGTACTTC.

This chain connects TRBV5-8 to TRBJ2-1; possibly TRBD1 or TRBD2 for D (5 bases each). Germline values: CDR1 SGHTS, CDR2 YDEGEE. Trimming cost V 4 bases and J 0 bases, with 14 bases left between them. The CDR3 totals 16 residues. The CDR3 DNA follows: TGTGCCAGCAGCCCCTGGGGGATGAGCTCCTACAATGAGCAGTTCTTC. This sequence encodes CASSPWGMSSYNEQFF.

This clone is categorized as medium-sized. The chain has TRBV28 and TRBJ1-2; D not resolved. Germline V gene data show CDR1 as MDHEN and CDR2 as SYDVKM. The ends were cut back, 6 bases at V and 5 bases at J, with 7 bases in the middle. The CDR3 is 11 amino acids. The CDR3 DNA reads TGTGCCAGCAGGGAGGAGTATGGCTACACCTTC. Encoded protein: CASREEYGYTF.

A remark on this clone: At one end, the junction sequence differs from germline, possibly due to a read error. This rearrangement joins TRBV10-3 to TRBJ1-1; TRBD1 agrees at 7 bases. There are 11 residues in the CDR3. The germline CDR1 and CDR2 sequences are ENHRY and SYGVKD. CDR3 amino acids: CAISDQGTANF. DNA of the CDR3: TGTGCCATCAGTGACCAAGGGACAGCTAACTTT.

V is TRBV18 and J is TRBJ1-1; D uncertain. CDR1 and CDR2 (germline): KGHSH, LQKENI. This CDR3 contains 14 residues. Trimming stripped 3 bases from V and 3 bases from J, with 11 bases between. The CDR3 sequence: CASSPSGRDTEAFF. The DNA for the CDR3 is TGTGCCAGCTCACCGTCGGGTCGGGACACTGAAGCTTTCTTT.

This clone was counted a single time. The chain recombines TRBV27 with TRBJ1-2; D gene uncertain. Between the trimmed V and J ends, which lost 1 base and 1 base, there was a span of 7 bases. Germline CDR1 and CDR2: MNHEY and SMNVEV (reference sequence). The CDR3 has 14 amino acids. The chain's CDR3 is CASSLLADNYGYTF. CDR3 coding DNA: TGTGCCAGCAGTTTATTGGCAGATAACTATGGCTACACCTTC.

This chain links TRBV19 with TRBJ2-1; the D is unclear. Trimming shortened V by 3 bases and J by 0 bases, and 9 bases separated the two germline ends. CDR1 and CDR2 from the germline V gene are LNHDA and SQIVND (reference sequence). The CDR3 extends over 15 amino acids. CDR3 residues: CASSMSTSSYNEQFF. The CDR3 DNA sequence: TGTGCCAGTAGTATGAGCACGAGCTCCTACAATGAGCAGTTCTTC.

This chain connects TRBV25-1 to TRBJ1-1; no definite D call. V was clipped by 6 bases and J by 0 bases, with 11 bases between them. This CDR3 is built from 14 residues. Per the germline V gene, CDR1 is MGHDK and CDR2 is SYGVNS. CDR3 protein: CASRGWRMNTEAFF. CDR3 nucleotide sequence: TGTGCCAGCAGGGGCTGGCGGATGAACACTGAAGCTTTCTTT.

The chain employs TRBV18 and TRBJ2-2; D gene uncertain. The V end was cut by 4 bases, the J end by 3 bases, with 12 bases between. The CDR3 consists of 15 residues. Germline CDR1 KGHSH, CDR2 LQKENI. The DNA for the CDR3 is TGTGCCAGCTCACAAAACGGAAAGGACACCGGGGAGCTGTTTTTT. It translates to CASSQNGKDTGELFF.

The V and J genes are TRBV7-9 and TRBJ2-7; D remains ambiguous. Germline CDR1 reads SEHNR; CDR2 reads FQNEAQ (reference sequence). The CDR3 contains 12 residues. The V and J ends lost 3 bases and 6 bases respectively, with 9 bases between them. The CDR3 spells CASSFSGPEQYF. DNA for the CDR3: TGTGCCAGCAGCTTTTCGGGTCCCGAGCAGTACTTC.

The CDR3 loop is CAISERLGSTDTQYF. CDR3 DNA sequence: TGTGCCATCAGTGAGCGTTTGGGGAGCACAGATACGCAGTATTTT. This chain links TRBV10-3 with TRBJ2-3; no clear D gene. CDR1 and CDR2 (germline): ENHRY, SYGVKD. V was pared by 2 bases and J by 0 bases, with 9 bases between. This CDR3 region has 15 residues.